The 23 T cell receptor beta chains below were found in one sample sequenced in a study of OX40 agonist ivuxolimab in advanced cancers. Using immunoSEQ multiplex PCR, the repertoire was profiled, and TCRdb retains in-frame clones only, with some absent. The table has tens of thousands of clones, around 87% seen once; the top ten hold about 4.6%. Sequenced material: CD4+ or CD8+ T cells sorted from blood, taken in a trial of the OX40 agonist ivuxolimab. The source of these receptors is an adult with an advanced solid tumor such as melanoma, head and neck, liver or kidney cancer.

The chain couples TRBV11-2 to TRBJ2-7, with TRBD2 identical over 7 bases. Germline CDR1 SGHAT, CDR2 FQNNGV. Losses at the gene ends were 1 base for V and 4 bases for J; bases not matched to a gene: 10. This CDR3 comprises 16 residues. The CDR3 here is CASSLGYGGRMYEQYV. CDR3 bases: TGTGCCAGCAGCTTAGGGTATGGCGGGAGAATGTACGAGCAGTACGTC.

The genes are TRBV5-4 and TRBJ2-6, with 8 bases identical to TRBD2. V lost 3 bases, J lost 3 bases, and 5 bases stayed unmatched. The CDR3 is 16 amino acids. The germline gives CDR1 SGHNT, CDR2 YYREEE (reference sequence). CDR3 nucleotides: TGTGCCAGCAGCTCGGCCGGGAGGGATGGGGCCAACGTCCTGACTTTC. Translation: CASSSAGRDGANVLTF. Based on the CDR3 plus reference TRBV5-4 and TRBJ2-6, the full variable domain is ETGVTQSPTHLIKTRGQQVTLRCSSQSGHNTVSWYQQALGQGPQFIFQYYREEENGRGNFPPRFSGLQFPNYSSELNVNALELDDSALYLCASSSAGRDGANVLTFGAGSRLTVL.

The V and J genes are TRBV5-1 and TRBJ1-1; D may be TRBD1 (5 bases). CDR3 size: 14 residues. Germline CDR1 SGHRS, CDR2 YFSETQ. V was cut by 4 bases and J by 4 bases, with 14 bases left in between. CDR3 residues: CASSPTRQLTEAFF. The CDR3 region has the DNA TGCGCCAGCAGCCCTACCCGACAGCTCACTGAAGCTTTCTTT.

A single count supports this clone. DNA of the CDR3: TGTGCCAGCAGCGCCACTGTGCGGGAGCAGTACTTC. Translated, it gives CASSATVREQYF. The chain links TRBV11-1 to TRBJ2-7; no clear D gene. The CDR3 is made up of 12 amino acids. The germline CDR1 and CDR2 sequences are SGHAT and FQDESV (reference sequence). V lost 5 bases to trimming and J lost 7 bases, with 12 bases between them.

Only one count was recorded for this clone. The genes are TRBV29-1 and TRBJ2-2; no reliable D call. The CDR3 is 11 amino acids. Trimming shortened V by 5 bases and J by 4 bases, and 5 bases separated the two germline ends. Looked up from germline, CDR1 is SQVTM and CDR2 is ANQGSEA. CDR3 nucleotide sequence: TGCAGCGTTACCTTCACCGGGGAGCTGTTTTTT. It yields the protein CSVTFTGELFF.

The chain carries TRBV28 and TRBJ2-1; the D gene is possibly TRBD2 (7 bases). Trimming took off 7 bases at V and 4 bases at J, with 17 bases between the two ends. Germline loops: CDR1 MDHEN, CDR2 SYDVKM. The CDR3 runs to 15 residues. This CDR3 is CASIAGGAGYNEQFF. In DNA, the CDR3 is TGTGCCAGCATCGCTGGGGGGGCCGGGTACAATGAGCAGTTCTTC.

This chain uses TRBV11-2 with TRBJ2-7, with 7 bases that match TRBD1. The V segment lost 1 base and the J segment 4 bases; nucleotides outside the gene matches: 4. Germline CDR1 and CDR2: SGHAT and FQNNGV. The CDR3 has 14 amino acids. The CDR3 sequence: CASSLGGTVYEQYF. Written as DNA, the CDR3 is TGTGCCAGCAGCTTAGGAGGGACAGTTTACGAGCAGTACTTC.

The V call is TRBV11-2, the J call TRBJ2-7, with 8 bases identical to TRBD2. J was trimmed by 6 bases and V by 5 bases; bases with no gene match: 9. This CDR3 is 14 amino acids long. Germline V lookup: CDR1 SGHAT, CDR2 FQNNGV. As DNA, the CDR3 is TGTGCCAGCAGCCAGCGGGAGATTGGCTCCGAGCAGTACGTC. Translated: CASSQREIGSEQYV.

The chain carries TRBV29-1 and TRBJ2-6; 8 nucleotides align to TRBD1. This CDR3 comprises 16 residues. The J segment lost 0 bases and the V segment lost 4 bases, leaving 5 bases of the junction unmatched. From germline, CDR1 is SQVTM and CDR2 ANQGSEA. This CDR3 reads CSVAGDRSSGANVLTF. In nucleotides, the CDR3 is TGCAGCGTTGCGGGGGACAGGAGCTCTGGGGCCAACGTCCTGACTTTC. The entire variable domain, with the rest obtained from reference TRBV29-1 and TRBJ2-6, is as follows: SAVISQKPSRDICQRGTSLTIQCQVDSQVTMMFWYRQQPGQSLTLIATANQGSEATYESGFVIDKFPISRPNLTFSTLTVSNMSPEDSSIYLCSVAGDRSSGANVLTFGAGSRLTVL.

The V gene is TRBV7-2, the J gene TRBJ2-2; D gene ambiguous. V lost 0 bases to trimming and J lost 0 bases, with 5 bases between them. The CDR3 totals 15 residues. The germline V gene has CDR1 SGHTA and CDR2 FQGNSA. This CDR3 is CASSLAGANTGELFF. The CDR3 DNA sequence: TGTGCCAGCAGCTTAGCTGGCGCGAACACCGGGGAGCTGTTTTTT.

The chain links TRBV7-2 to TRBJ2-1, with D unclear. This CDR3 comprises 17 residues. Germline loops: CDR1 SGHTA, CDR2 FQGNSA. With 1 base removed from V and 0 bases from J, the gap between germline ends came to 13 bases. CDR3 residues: CASSLVVSSSSYNEQFF. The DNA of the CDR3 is TGTGCCAGCAGCTTAGTGGTCTCCTCGAGCTCCTACAATGAGCAGTTCTTC.

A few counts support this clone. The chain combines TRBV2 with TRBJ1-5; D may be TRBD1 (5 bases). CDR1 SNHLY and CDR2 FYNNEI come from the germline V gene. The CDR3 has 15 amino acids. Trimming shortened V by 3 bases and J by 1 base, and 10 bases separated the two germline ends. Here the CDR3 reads CASSEQGLSNQPQHF. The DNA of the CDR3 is TGTGCCAGCAGTGAGCAGGGTCTGAGCAATCAGCCCCAGCATTTT.

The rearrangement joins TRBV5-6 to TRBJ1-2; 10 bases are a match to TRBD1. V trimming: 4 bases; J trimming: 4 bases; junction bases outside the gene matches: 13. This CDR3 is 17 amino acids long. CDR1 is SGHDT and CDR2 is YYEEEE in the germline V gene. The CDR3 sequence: CASSPTGGAFLVYGYTF. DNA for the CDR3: TGTGCCAGCAGCCCGACAGGGGGCGCTTTTCTCGTCTATGGCTACACCTTC.

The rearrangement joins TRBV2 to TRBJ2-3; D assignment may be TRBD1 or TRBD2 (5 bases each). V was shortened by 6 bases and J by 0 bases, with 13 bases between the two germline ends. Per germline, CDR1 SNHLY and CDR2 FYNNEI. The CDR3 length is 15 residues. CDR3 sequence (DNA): TGTGCCAGCAGGGAGATTGGGGGAAGCACAGATACGCAGTATTTT. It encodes CASREIGGSTDTQYF.

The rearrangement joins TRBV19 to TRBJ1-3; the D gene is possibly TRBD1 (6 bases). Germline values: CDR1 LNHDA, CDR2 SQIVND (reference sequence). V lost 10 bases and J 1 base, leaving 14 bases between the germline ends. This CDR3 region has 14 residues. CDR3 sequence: CATRQGGSGNTIYF. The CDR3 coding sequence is TGTGCCACACGCCAAGGGGGTTCTGGAAACACCATATATTTT.

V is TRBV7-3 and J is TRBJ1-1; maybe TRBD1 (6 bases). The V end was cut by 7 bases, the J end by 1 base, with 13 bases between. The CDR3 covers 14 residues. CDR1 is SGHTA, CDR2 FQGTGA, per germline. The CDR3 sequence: CASNTGQPNTEAFF. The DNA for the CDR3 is TGTGCCAGCAACACCGGACAGCCGAACACTGAAGCTTTCTTT.

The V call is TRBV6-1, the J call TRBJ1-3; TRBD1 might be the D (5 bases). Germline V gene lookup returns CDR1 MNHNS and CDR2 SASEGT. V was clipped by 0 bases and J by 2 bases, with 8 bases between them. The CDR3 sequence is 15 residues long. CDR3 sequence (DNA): TGTGCCAGCAGTGAAGCACGGGGGGCTGGAAACACCATATATTTT. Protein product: CASSEARGAGNTIYF.

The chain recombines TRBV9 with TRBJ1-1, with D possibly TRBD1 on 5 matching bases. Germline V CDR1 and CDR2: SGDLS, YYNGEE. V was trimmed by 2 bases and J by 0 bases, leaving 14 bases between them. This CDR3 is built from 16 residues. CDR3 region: CASSVSTALLNTEAFF. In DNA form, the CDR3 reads TGTGCCAGCAGCGTTTCGACAGCCCTATTGAACACTGAAGCTTTCTTT. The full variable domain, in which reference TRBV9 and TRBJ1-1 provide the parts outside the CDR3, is DSGVTQTPKHLITATGQRVTLRCSPRSGDLSVYWYQQSLDQGLQFLIQYYNGEERAKGNILERFSAQQFPDLHSELNLSSLELGDSALYFCASSVSTALLNTEAFFGQGTRLTVV.

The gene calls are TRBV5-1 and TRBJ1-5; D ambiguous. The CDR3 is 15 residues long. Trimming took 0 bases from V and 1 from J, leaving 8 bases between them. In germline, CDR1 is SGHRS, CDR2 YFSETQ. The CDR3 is CASSLGGESNQPQHF. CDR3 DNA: TGCGCCAGCAGCTTGGGGGGTGAGAGCAATCAGCCCCAGCATTTT.

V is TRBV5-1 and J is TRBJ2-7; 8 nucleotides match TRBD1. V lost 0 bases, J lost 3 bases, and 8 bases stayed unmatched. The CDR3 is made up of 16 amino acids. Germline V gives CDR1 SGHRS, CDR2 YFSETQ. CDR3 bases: TGCGCCAGCAGCTTGGTGGGGACAGGATCTTTCTACGAGCAGTACTTC. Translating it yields CASSLVGTGSFYEQYF.

In nucleotides, the CDR3 is TGTGCCAGCAGTTTATGGGGACTTGCTTCCTACAATGAGCAGTTCTTC. Protein: CASSLWGLASYNEQFF. The chain employs TRBV27 and TRBJ2-1; tentatively, D is TRBD2 (6 bases). Germline CDR1 MNHEY, CDR2 SMNVEV (reference sequence). The CDR3 loop spans 16 amino acids. Trimming removed 1 base at V and 1 base at J, with 11 bases between.

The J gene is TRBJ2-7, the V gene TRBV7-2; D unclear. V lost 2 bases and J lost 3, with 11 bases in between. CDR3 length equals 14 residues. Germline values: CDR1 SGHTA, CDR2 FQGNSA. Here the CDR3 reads CASSLTLSSYEQYV. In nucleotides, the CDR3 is TGTGCCAGCAGCTTAACCCTTTCTAGCTACGAGCAGTACGTC.

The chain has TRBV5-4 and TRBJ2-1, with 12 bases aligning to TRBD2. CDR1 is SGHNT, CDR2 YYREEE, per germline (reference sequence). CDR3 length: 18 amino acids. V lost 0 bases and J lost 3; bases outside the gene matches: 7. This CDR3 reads CASSLGLLAGGDYNEQFF. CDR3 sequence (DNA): TGTGCCAGCAGCTTGGGACTACTAGCGGGGGGCGACTACAATGAGCAGTTCTTC. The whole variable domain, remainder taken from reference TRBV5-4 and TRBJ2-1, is ETGVTQSPTHLIKTRGQQVTLRCSSQSGHNTVSWYQQALGQGPQFIFQYYREEENGRGNFPPRFSGLQFPNYSSELNVNALELDDSALYLCASSLGLLAGGDYNEQFFGPGTRLTVL.